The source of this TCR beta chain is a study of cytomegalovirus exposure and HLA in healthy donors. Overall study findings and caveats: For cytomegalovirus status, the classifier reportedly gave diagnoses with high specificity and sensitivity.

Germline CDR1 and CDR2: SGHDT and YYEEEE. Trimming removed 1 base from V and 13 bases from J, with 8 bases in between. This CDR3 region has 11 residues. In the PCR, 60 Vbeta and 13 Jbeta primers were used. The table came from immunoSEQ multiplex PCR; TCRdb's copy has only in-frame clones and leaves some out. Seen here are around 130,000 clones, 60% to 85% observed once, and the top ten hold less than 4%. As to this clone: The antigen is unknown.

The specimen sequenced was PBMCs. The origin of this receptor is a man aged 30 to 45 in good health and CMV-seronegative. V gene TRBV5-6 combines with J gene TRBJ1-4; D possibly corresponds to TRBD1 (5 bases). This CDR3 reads CASSLQGRLFF. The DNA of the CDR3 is TGTGCCAGCAGCTTGCAGGGAAGACTGTTTTTT. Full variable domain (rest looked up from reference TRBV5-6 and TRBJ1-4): DAGVTQSPTHLIKTRGQQVTLRCSPKSGHDTVSWYQQALGQGPQFIFQYYEEEERQRGNFPDRFSGHQFPNYSSELNVNALLLGDSALYLCASSLQGRLFFGSGTQLSVL.